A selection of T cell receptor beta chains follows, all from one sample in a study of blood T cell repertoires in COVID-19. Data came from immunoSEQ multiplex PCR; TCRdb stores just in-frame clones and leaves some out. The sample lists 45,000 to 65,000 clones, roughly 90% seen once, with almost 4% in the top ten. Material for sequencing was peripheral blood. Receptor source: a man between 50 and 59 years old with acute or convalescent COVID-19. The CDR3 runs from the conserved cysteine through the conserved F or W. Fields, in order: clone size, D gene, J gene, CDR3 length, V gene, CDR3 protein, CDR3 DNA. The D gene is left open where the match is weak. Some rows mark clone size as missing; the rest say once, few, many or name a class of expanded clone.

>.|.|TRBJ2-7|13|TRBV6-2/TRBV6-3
CASSYSAGSEQYF
TGTGCCAGCAGTTACTCGGCGGGGAGCGAGCAGTACTTC
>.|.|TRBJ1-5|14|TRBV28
CASSGGGNNQPQHF
TGTGCCAGCAGTGGGGGGGGGAACAATCAGCCCCAGCATTTT
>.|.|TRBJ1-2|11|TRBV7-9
CASSSGTFYTF
TGTGCCAGCAGCTCGGGGACATTCTACACCTTC
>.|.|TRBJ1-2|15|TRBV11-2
CASSLDGQRFSGYTF
TGTGCCAGCAGCCTCGACGGACAGCGGTTCAGTGGCTACACCTTC
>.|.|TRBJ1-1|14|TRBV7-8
CASSFMRRVTEAFF
TGTGCCAGCAGCTTTATGAGGCGAGTCACTGAAGCTTTCTTT
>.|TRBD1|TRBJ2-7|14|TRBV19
CANRPGQGYYEQYF
TGTGCCAATAGGCCGGGACAGGGGTACTACGAGCAGTACTTC
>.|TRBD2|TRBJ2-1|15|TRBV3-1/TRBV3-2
CASSYLAGVGNEQFF
TGTGCCAGCAGCTACCTAGCGGGAGTCGGAAATGAGCAGTTCTTC
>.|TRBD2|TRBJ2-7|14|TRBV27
CASNMAGGPGEQYF
TGTGCCAGCAATATGGCGGGAGGGCCTGGAGAGCAGTACTTC
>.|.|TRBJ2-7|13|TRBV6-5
CASSRGPSYEQYF
TGTGCCAGCAGCAGGGGCCCTTCCTACGAGCAGTACTTC
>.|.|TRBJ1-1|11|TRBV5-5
CASSLQAEAFF
TGTGCCAGCAGCTTGCAGGCGGAAGCTTTCTTT
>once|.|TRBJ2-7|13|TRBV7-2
CASSLAATNEQYF
TGTGCCAGCAGCTTAGCGGCAACCAACGAGCAGTACTTC
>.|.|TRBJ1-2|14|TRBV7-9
CASSGPGEIYGYTF
TGTGCCAGCAGCGGCCCCGGGGAGATCTATGGCTACACCTTC
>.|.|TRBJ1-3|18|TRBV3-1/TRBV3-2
CASSQLRGRANSGNTIYF
TGTGCCAGCAGCCAGCTCAGGGGTCGGGCCAACTCTGGAAACACCATATATTTT
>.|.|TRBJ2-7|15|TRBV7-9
CASSILASTRDEQYF
TGTGCCAGCAGCATCCTAGCGTCTACTCGGGACGAGCAGTACTTC
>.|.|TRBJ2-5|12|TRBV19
CASSGGEETQYF
TGTGCCAGTTCGGGGGGCGAAGAGACCCAGTACTTC
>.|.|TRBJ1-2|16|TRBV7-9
CASSLRGSDSNYGYTF
TGTGCCAGCAGCTTAAGAGGCTCTGACAGTAACTATGGCTACACCTTC
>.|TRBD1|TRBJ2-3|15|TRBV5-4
CASRLTGSKTDTQYF
TGTGCCAGCAGATTGACAGGGTCTAAGACAGATACGCAGTATTTT
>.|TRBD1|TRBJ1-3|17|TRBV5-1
CASSLLDRGLGGNTIYF
TGCGCCAGCAGCCTCTTGGACAGGGGGCTAGGAGGAAACACCATATATTTT
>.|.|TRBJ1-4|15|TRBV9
CASSGTSGGSEKLFF
TGTGCCAGCAGTGGAACTTCGGGTGGGAGTGAAAAACTGTTTTTT
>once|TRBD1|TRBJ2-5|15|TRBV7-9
CASSPNRQGRETQYF
TGTGCCAGCAGCCCGAACCGACAGGGACGAGAGACCCAGTACTTC
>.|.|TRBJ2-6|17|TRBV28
CASSQLVTYSGANVLTF
TGTGCCAGCAGTCAACTCGTAACCTACTCTGGGGCCAACGTCCTGACTTTC
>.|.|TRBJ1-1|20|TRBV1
CTSSQDRTGQEKDMNTEAFF
TGCACCAGCAGCCAAGATCGCACGGGACAGGAAAAAGATATGAACACTGAAGCTTTCTTT
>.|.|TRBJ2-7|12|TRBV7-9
CASSAGAYEQYF
TGTGCCAGCAGCGCCGGTGCCTACGAGCAGTACTTC
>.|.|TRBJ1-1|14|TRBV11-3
CASSFTGSSAEAFF
TGTGCCAGCAGCTTCACAGGGAGTTCGGCTGAAGCTTTCTTT
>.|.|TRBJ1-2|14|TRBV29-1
CSVEDLGGLRSYTF
TGCAGCGTTGAAGATCTCGGGGGGCTAAGGAGCTACACCTTC
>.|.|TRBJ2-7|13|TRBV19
CASSLDFLYEQYF
TGTGCCAGTAGTTTAGACTTCCTCTACGAGCAGTACTTC
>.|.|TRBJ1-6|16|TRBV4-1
CASSPLKGVYNSPLHF
TGCGCCAGCAGCCCCCTCAAAGGAGTGTATAATTCACCCCTCCACTTT
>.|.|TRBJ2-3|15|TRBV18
CASSPTSGDTDTQYF
TGTGCCAGCTCACCAACCAGCGGCGACACAGATACGCAGTATTTT
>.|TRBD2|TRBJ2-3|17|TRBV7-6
CASSSSSGRAQGDTQYF
TGTGCCAGCAGCTCTTCTAGCGGGAGGGCCCAGGGGGATACGCAGTATTTT
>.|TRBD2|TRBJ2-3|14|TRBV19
CASRVTSGRDTQYF
TGTGCCAGTAGGGTTACTAGCGGGAGAGATACGCAGTATTTT
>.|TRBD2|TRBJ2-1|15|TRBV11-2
CASSPILAGYNEQFF
TGTGCCAGCAGCCCCATACTAGCGGGGTACAATGAGCAGTTCTTC
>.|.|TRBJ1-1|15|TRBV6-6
CASNLGQALNTEAFF
TGTGCCAGCAACCTGGGGCAGGCCCTTAACACTGAAGCTTTCTTT
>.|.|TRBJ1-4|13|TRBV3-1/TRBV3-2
CASSRGRNEKLFF
TGTGCCAGCAGCCGTGGCAGGAATGAAAAACTGTTTTTT
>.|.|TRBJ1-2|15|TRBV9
CASSVAPGEPYGYTF
TGTGCCAGCAGCGTAGCTCCCGGGGAGCCCTATGGCTACACCTTC
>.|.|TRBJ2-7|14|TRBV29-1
CSARTGTLLYEQYF
TGCAGCGCACGCACCGGGACACTCCTTTACGAGCAGTACTTC